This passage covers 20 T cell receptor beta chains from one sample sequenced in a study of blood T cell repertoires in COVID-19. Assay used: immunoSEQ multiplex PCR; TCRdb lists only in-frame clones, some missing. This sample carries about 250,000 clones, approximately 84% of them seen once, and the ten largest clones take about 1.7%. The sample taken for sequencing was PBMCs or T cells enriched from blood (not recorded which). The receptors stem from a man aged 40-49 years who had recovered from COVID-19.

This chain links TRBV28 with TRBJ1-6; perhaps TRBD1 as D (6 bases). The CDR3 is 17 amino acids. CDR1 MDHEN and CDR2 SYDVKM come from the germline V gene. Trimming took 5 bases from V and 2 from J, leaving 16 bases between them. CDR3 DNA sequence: TGTGCCAGCAGTCCCTCCGGGACATGGACCTATAATTCACCCCTCCACTTT. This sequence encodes CASSPSGTWTYNSPLHF.

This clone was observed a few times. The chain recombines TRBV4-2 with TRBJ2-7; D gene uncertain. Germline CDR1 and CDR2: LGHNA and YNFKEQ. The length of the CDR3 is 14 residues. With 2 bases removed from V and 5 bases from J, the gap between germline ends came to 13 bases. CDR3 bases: TGTGCCAGCAGCCAACGGTTGTCGGTCCACGAGCAGTACTTC. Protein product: CASSQRLSVHEQYF.

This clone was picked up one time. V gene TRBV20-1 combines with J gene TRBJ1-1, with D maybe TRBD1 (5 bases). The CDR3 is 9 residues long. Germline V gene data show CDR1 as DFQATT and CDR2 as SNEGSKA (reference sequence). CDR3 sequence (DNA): TGCAGAACAGGCGGTGAAGCTTTCTTT. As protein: CRTGGEAFF.

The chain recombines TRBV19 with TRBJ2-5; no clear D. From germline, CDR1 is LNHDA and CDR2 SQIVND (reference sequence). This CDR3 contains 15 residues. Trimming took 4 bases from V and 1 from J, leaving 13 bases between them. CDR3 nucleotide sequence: TGTGCCAGTAGTAACCAAGCCCTCGCCCAAGAGACCCAGTACTTC. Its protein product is CASSNQALAQETQYF.

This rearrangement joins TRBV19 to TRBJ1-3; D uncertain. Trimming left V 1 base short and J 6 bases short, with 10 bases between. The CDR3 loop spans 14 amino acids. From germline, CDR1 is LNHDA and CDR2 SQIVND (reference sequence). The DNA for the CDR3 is TGTGCCAGTAGTATAGTGAGGGAAGTAAACACCATATATTTT. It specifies CASSIVREVNTIYF.

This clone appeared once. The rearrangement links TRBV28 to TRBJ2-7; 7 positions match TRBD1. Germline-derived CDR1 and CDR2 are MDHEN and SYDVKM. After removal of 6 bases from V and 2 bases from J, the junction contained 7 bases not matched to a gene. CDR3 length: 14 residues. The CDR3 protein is CASRAGTVAYEQYF. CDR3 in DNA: TGTGCCAGCAGAGCCGGGACAGTCGCCTACGAGCAGTACTTC.

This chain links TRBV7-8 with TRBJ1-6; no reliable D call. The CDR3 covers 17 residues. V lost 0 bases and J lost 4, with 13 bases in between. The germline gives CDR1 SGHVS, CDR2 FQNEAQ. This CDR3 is CASSLALRSGYNSPLHF. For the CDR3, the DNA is TGTGCCAGCAGCTTAGCGCTTCGGTCCGGGTATAATTCACCCCTCCACTTT. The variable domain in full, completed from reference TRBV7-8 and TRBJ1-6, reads GAGVSQSPRYKVAKRGQDVALRCDPISGHVSLFWYQQALGQGPEFLTYFQNEAQLDKSGLPSDRFFAERPEGSVSTLKIQRTQQEDSAVYLCASSLALRSGYNSPLHFGNGTRLTVT.

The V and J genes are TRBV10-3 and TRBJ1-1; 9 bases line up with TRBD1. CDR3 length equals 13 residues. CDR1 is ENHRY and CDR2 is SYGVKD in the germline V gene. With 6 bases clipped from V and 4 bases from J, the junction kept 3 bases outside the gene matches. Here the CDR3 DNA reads TGTGCCATCAGCTCGGACAGGGGCACTGAAGCTTTCTTT. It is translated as CAISSDRGTEAFF.

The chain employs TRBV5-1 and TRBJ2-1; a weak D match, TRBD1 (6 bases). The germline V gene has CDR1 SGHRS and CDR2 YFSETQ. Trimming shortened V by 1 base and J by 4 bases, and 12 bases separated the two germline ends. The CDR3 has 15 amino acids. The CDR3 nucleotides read TGCGCCAGCAGCTTGTGGGACACCTCTTACAATGAGCAGTTCTTC. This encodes CASSLWDTSYNEQFF.

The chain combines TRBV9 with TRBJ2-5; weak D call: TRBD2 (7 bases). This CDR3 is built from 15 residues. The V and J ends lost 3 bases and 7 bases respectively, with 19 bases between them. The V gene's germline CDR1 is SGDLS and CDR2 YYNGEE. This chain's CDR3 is CASSERTGGGGTQYF. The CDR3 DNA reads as TGTGCCAGCAGCGAGCGGACCGGGGGCGGGGGGACCCAGTACTTC.

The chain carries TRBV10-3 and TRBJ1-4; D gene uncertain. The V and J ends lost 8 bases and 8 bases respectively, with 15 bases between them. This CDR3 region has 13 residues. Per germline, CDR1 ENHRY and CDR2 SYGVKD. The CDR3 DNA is TGTGCCATCGGCGGGTCGATCGGCGAAAAACTGTTTTTT. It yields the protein CAIGGSIGEKLFF.

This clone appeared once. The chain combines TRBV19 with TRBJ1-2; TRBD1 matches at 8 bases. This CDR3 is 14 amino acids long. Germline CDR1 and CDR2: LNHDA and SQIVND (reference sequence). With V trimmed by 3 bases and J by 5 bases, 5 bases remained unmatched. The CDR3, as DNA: TGTGCCAGTAGTATTTGGACAGGGCCTTATGGCTACACCTTC. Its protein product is CASSIWTGPYGYTF.

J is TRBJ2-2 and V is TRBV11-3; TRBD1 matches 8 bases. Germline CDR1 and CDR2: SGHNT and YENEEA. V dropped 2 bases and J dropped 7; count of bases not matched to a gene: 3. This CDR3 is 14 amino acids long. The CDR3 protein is CASSLRQGIGELFF. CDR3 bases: TGTGCCAGCAGCTTAAGACAGGGGATCGGGGAGCTGTTTTTT.

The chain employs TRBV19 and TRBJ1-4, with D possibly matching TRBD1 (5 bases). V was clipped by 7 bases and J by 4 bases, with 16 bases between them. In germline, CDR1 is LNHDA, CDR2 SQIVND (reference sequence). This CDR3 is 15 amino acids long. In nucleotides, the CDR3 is TGTGCCAGTAATGGTGGGGGGGGAGGTAATGAAAAACTGTTTTTT. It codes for CASNGGGGGNEKLFF.

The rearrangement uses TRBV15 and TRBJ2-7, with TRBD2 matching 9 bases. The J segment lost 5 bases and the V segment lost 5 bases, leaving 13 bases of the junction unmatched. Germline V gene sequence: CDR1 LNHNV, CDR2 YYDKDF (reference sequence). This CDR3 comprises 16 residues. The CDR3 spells CATSSRQRGVFDEQYF. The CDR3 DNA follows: TGTGCCACCAGCTCCCGACAGCGGGGGGTCTTCGACGAGCAGTACTTC.

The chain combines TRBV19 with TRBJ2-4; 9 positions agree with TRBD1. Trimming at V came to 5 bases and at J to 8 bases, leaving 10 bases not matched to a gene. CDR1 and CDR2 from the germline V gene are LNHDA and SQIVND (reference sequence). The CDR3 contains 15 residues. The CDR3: CASSPLGQGNDIQYF. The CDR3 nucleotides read TGTGCCAGTAGTCCCCTGGGACAGGGAAATGACATTCAGTACTTC.

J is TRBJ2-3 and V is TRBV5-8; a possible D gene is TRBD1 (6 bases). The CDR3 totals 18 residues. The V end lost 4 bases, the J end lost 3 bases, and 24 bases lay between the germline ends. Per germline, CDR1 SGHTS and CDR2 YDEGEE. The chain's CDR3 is CASSLTTTQGLATDTQYF. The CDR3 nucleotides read TGTGCCAGCAGCCTCACTACGACCCAGGGGCTGGCAACAGATACGCAGTATTTT.

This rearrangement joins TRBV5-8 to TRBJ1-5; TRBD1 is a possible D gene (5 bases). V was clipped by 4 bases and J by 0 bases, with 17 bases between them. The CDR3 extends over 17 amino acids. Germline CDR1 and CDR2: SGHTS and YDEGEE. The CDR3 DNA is TGTGCCAGCAGCCCGTCGACAGCAACTTATAGCAATCAGCCCCAGCATTTT. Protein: CASSPSTATYSNQPQHF.

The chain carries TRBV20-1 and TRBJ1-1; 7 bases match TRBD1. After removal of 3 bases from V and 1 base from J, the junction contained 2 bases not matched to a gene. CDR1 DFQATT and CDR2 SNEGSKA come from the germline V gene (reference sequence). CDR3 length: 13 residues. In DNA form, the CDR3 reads TGCAGTGCTAGTGGACAGGCGAACACTGAAGCTTTCTTT. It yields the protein CSASGQANTEAFF.

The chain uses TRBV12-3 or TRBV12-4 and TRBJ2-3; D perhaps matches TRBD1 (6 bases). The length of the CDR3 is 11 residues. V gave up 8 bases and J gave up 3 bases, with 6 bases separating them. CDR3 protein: CASGQTDTQYF. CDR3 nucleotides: TGTGCCAGCGGACAGACAGATACGCAGTATTTT.